The 25 T cell receptor beta chains below come from one sample, sequenced in a study of blood T cells in healthy people across ages. The use of a sample-barcoded 5' primer and a J-beta primer mix characterized a second PCR of roughly 6 to 11 cycles. MiXCR, applied by TCRdb to the 5' RACE reads, yields one record per CDR3 protein. The table lists 600,000 to 650,000 distinct CDR3 sequences, around 54% of them singletons. Sample: blood. The receptors were sampled from a man between 60 and 75 years old in good health.

This clonotype occurred a few times. The chain couples TRBV20-1 to TRBJ2-1, with 10 bases identical to TRBD2. V lost 6 bases and J lost 4; bases outside the gene matches: 9. Germline V gene sequence: CDR1 DFQATT, CDR2 SNEGSKA (reference sequence). The CDR3 runs to 15 residues. The CDR3, as DNA: TGCAGTGCCGAGAGGACTAGCGGTACTTACAATGAGCAGTTCTTC. It is translated as CSAERTSGTYNEQFF.

This chain links TRBV29-1 with TRBJ2-5; 9 bases are a match to TRBD2. This CDR3 comprises 14 residues. The J segment lost 1 base and the V segment lost 5 bases, leaving 5 bases of the junction unmatched. Germline CDR1 reads SQVTM; CDR2 reads ANQGSEA. The CDR3 reads CSVLAGETQETQYF. The CDR3 bases are TGCAGCGTTTTAGCGGGGGAAACCCAAGAGACCCAGTACTTC.

This chain uses TRBV7-2 with TRBJ2-1; TRBD2 aligns across 8 bases. Losses at the gene ends were 3 bases for V and 4 bases for J; bases not matched to a gene: 5. This CDR3 region has 15 residues. Germline lookup yields CDR1 SGHTA and CDR2 FQGNSA. CDR3 DNA: TGTGCCAGCAGCTTCGCGGGACTAGGGTACAATGAGCAGTTCTTC. This sequence encodes CASSFAGLGYNEQFF.

This clonotype was recorded at least ten times. The chain links TRBV27 to TRBJ2-5; D is tentatively TRBD1 or TRBD2 (5 bases each). Trimming took off 6 bases at V and 1 base at J, with 15 bases between the two ends. CDR3 length: 15 amino acids. Germline V CDR1 and CDR2: MNHEY, SMNVEV (reference sequence). The CDR3 region has the DNA TGTGCCAGCAGCCGGGGAAGGGGAATCCAAGAGACCCAGTACTTC. Encoded protein: CASSRGRGIQETQYF.

The V gene is TRBV13, the J gene TRBJ2-1, with D tentatively TRBD1 (6 bases). CDR1 and CDR2 (germline): PRHDT, FYEKMQ (reference sequence). This CDR3 is built from 15 residues. Trimming shortened V by 5 bases and J by 5 bases, and 16 bases separated the two germline ends. CDR3 sequence (DNA): TGTGCCAGCAGCCCGACAGGCCGGAAACACAATGAGCAGTTCTTC. Translated, it gives CASSPTGRKHNEQFF.

The chain joins TRBV29-1 to TRBJ2-1; D tentatively fits TRBD1 or TRBD2 (5 bases each). Germline V lookup: CDR1 SQVTM, CDR2 ANQGSEA. V shed 7 bases and J shed 6 bases, with 19 bases lying between them. The length of the CDR3 is 14 residues. CDR3 sequence reads: CSARDGIQVNEQFF. CDR3 nucleotides: TGCAGCGCCAGGGACGGGATACAGGTCAATGAGCAGTTCTTC.

This rearrangement joins TRBV5-1 to TRBJ1-2; 10 nucleotides line up with TRBD1. Trimming at V came to 4 bases and at J to 7 bases, leaving 7 bases not matched to a gene. Germline V gives CDR1 SGHRS, CDR2 YFSETQ. CDR3 size: 14 residues. The CDR3 bases are TGCGCCAGCAGCGCGAGACAGGGGGCATCTGGCTACACCTTC. It translates to CASSARQGASGYTF.

CDR3 DNA sequence: TGTGCCAGCAGCGTAGCTGGAGGCTCAGGGATCTCCTACGAGCAGTACTTC. Translating it yields CASSVAGGSGISYEQYF. The V call is TRBV9, the J call TRBJ2-7, with D perhaps matching TRBD1 or TRBD2 (5 bases each). This CDR3 contains 17 residues. Trimming removed 0 bases from V and 0 bases from J, with 16 bases in between. CDR1 is SGDLS and CDR2 is YYNGEE in the germline V gene.

CDR3 protein: CASSVTVGDGGYTF. The CDR3 bases are TGTGCCAGCAGTGTGACGGTGGGTGACGGTGGCTACACCTTC. This chain links TRBV12-3 or TRBV12-4 with TRBJ1-2; no definite D call. V was pared by 5 bases and J by 7 bases, with 17 bases between. The CDR3 runs 14 residues.

This clonotype was observed a handful of times. V gene TRBV12-3 or TRBV12-4 combines with J gene TRBJ1-5; D unresolved. Trimming left V 3 bases short and J 1 base short, with 7 bases between. This CDR3 contains 14 residues. CDR3 region: CASSLDGSNQPQHF. CDR3 sequence (DNA): TGTGCCAGCAGTTTGGATGGAAGCAATCAGCCCCAGCATTTT.

This rearrangement joins TRBV10-3 to TRBJ2-1; TRBD2 aligns across 11 bases. The end of the DNA fits TRBJ2-7 better, so the J call may be wrong. This CDR3 has 12 residues. From germline, CDR1 is ENHRY and CDR2 SYGVKD. The CDR3 reads CATGTSGYEQYF. The CDR3 region has the DNA TGTGCCACCGGGACTAGCGGCTACGAGCAGTACTTC.

V and J are TRBV11-2 and TRBJ1-1; D is ambiguous. V dropped 3 bases and J dropped 4 bases, with 9 bases sitting between them. Germline loops: CDR1 SGHAT, CDR2 FQNNGV. The CDR3 sequence is 13 residues long. In DNA, the CDR3 is TGTGCCAGCAGCTTCGTCGACTCCACTGAAGCTTTCTTT. Its translation: CASSFVDSTEAFF.

This clonotype was counted a few times. This chain links TRBV9 with TRBJ2-4; TRBD2 agrees at 7 bases. Germline V gives CDR1 SGDLS, CDR2 YYNGEE. The CDR3 has 15 amino acids. V lost 4 bases and J lost 5; bases outside the gene matches: 9. In nucleotides, the CDR3 is TGTGCCAGCAGCCCCAGACTAGCCGGTCAAAACATTCAGTACTTC. Residues: CASSPRLAGQNIQYF.

This clonotype was seen more than once but under ten times. The genes are TRBV29-1 and TRBJ1-4, with unresolved D. The V gene lost 4 bases and the J gene lost 4 bases, with 10 bases spanning the gap. Germline CDR1 reads SQVTM; CDR2 reads ANQGSEA. This CDR3 has 13 amino acids. The CDR3 DNA follows: TGCAGCGTTGGAGGCAGATTTAATGAAAAACTGTTTTTT. This sequence encodes CSVGGRFNEKLFF.

The rearrangement uses TRBV10-3 and TRBJ1-4, with D tentatively TRBD1 (5 bases). This CDR3 is 13 amino acids long. V was shortened by 6 bases and J by 7 bases, with 12 bases between the two germline ends. The V gene's germline CDR1 is ENHRY and CDR2 SYGVKD. CDR3 nucleotide sequence: TGTGCCATCAGACAGGCCTCTAGTGAAAAACTGTTTTTT. Translation gives CAIRQASSEKLFF.

The chain links TRBV20-1 to TRBJ1-6; TRBD1 matches at 7 bases. CDR1 and CDR2 (germline): DFQATT, SNEGSKA (reference sequence). This CDR3 is built from 14 residues. J was trimmed by 7 bases and V by 2 bases; bases with no gene match: 5. The CDR3: CSARRDRFNSPLHF. CDR3 DNA: TGCAGTGCTAGAAGGGACAGATTCAATTCACCCCTCCACTTT.

V and J are TRBV12-5 and TRBJ2-7, with D unclear. Looked up from germline, CDR1 is LGHNT and CDR2 is FRNRAP. The CDR3 contains 15 residues. With 1 base removed from V and 0 bases from J, the gap between germline ends came to 10 bases. CDR3 coding DNA: TGTGCTAGTGGTTTGGCCGACCGAAGCTCCTACGAGCAGTACTTC. Its protein is CASGLADRSSYEQYF.

In this sample, this clonotype turned up once. V and J are TRBV6-5 and TRBJ1-2; 9 nucleotides line up with TRBD1. This CDR3 comprises 14 residues. Germline lookup yields CDR1 MNHEY and CDR2 SVGAGI. The J segment lost 4 bases and the V segment lost 7 bases, leaving 7 bases of the junction unmatched. The CDR3 DNA reads as TGTGCCAGCACCGAACAGGGGGCAGGCTATGGCTACACCTTC. This codes for CASTEQGAGYGYTF.

This sequence joins TRBV6-6 and TRBJ2-2, with 9 bases lining up with TRBD1. V lost 10 bases and J lost 5; bases outside the gene matches: 11. Germline V gene data show CDR1 as MNHNY and CDR2 as SVGAGI (reference sequence). The CDR3 consists of 15 residues. This CDR3 reads CAIQTGTGNTGELFF. The DNA of the CDR3 is TGTGCCATTCAAACCGGGACAGGGAATACCGGGGAGCTGTTTTTT.

This clonotype was observed a few times. The chain combines TRBV20-1 with TRBJ2-3; D perhaps matches TRBD2 (6 bases). The CDR3 has 15 amino acids. Trimming removed 6 bases at V and 1 base at J, with 17 bases between. Germline values: CDR1 DFQATT, CDR2 SNEGSKA (reference sequence). The CDR3 is CSAPGPREGTDTQYF. In DNA form, the CDR3 reads TGCAGTGCCCCCGGGCCGAGGGAGGGCACAGATACGCAGTATTTT.

This clonotype was seen more than once but under ten times. The chain recombines TRBV15 with TRBJ2-1; D call uncertain. Germline CDR1 LNHNV, CDR2 YYDKDF (reference sequence). The CDR3 extends over 13 amino acids. V lost 5 bases, J lost 0 bases, and 5 bases lay in between. Here the CDR3 reads CATSRLSYNEQFF. The CDR3 nucleotides read TGTGCCACCAGCCGCCTCTCCTACAATGAGCAGTTCTTC. The whole variable domain, filled in from reference TRBV15 and TRBJ2-1, reads DAMVIQNPRYQVTQFGKPVTLSCSQTLNHNVMYWYQQKSSQAPKLLFHYYDKDFNNEADTPDNFQSRRPNTSFCFLDIRSPGLGDTAMYLCATSRLSYNEQFFGPGTRLTVL.

The rearrangement uses TRBV10-3 and TRBJ2-6; a possible D gene is TRBD2 (6 bases). The V end lost 3 bases, the J end lost 0 bases, and 9 bases lay between the germline ends. The germline gives CDR1 ENHRY, CDR2 SYGVKD. The CDR3 covers 16 residues. The DNA of the CDR3 is TGTGCCATCAGTGAAGCGGGCATCTCTGGGGCCAACGTCCTGACTTTC. It yields the protein CAISEAGISGANVLTF.

The chain recombines TRBV9 with TRBJ1-4; D call uncertain. There are 13 residues in the CDR3. Germline-derived CDR1 and CDR2 are SGDLS and YYNGEE. V was shortened by 0 bases and J by 5 bases, with 5 bases between the two germline ends. Here the CDR3 reads CASSVAPNEKLFF. DNA of the CDR3: TGTGCCAGCAGCGTAGCCCCAAATGAAAAACTGTTTTTT.

The chain employs TRBV6-1 and TRBJ2-6; D is unresolved. CDR3 size: 16 residues. Germline lookup yields CDR1 MNHNS and CDR2 SASEGT. V lost 4 bases, J lost 0 bases, and 10 bases lay in between. The CDR3 spells CASSVDGGSGANVLTF. The CDR3 DNA is TGTGCCAGCAGTGTCGACGGCGGCTCTGGGGCCAACGTCCTGACTTTC.

The sample holds one count of this clonotype. The chain recombines TRBV20-1 with TRBJ1-2; 8 bases are shared with TRBD1. J lost 1 base, V lost 8 bases, and 18 bases had no gene match. This CDR3 has 17 amino acids. Germline loops: CDR1 DFQATT, CDR2 SNEGSKA (reference sequence). CDR3: CSTYPRTGPTLNYGYTF. The DNA of the CDR3 is TGCAGTACCTACCCGAGGACAGGGCCAACGCTTAACTATGGCTACACCTTC.